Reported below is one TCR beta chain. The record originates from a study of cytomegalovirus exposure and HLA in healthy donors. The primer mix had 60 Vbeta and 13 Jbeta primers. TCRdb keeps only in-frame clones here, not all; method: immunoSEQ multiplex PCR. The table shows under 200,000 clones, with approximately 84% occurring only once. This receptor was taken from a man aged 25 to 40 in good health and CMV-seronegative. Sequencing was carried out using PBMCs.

The CDR3 is CASRLVLGTDTQYF. DNA of the CDR3: TGTGCCAGCAGACTAGTGCTGGGCACAGATACGCAGTATTTT. The chain uses TRBV6-5 and TRBJ2-3; possible D gene TRBD2, 5 bases. Germline-derived CDR1 and CDR2 are MNHEY and SVGAGI. CDR3 length: 14 amino acids. V was trimmed by 6 bases and J by 1 base, leaving 11 bases between them.